This T cell receptor (beta chain) is from a study of HIV-infected patients and healthy controls. This clonotype was counted at least ten times. Its specificity is not known. Study observations and caveats: Untreated HIV+ repertoires had roughly threefold fewer distinct CDR3s and lower Shannon diversity than healthy controls.

The ends were cut back, 2 bases at V and 5 bases at J, with 6 bases in the middle. Germline assignment: CDR1 MDHEN and CDR2 SYDVKM. This CDR3 comprises 12 residues. Whole blood was used without fractionation, so all unsorted peripheral T cells were included. cDNA was made from approximately 0.55 ug RNA using alpha and beta constant primers. Using multiplexing indices, alpha and beta chain libraries were generated apart by chain-specific third strand synthesis. A 5' RACE adapter with a random hexamer and the SP2 primer site was joined to cDNA. TCRdb passed the 5' RACE reads through MiXCR, listing each CDR3 protein once. The sample shows approximately 7,600 distinct CDR3 sequences, 10% of them seen only once.

The clonotype comes from an adult with HIV infection. The chain recombines TRBV28 with TRBJ1-2; perhaps TRBD1 as D (5 bases). The sequencing here drew on blood, taken before antiretroviral therapy. Here the CDR3 reads CASSLPGYGYTF. CDR3 nucleotides: TGTGCCAGCAGTTTACCAGGGTATGGCTACACCTTC.